The source of this T cell receptor beta chain is a study of T cell responses to AZD1222 COVID-19 vaccine. Study-wide points: In the spike-specific TCR repertoire, nearly half reportedly target unmutated variant regions. Two doses of AZD1222 preceded a rise in Spike-specific TCR breadth and depth. Clonal diversity was possibly underestimated, and the donors were mostly white British, with more females.

Germline values: CDR1 SQVTM, CDR2 ANQGSEA. V was cut by 8 bases and J by 4 bases, with 15 bases left in between. The CDR3 runs to 13 residues. The repertoire was sequenced with immunoSEQ multiplex PCR; TCRdb's copy has only in-frame clones and lacks some. The sample comprises approximately 140,000 clones, under 95% of which are singletons, and roughly 5.6% rests with the top ten. On this clone itself: Its antigen remains unidentified.

The sequence came from an adult in good health. The sample was peripheral blood, taken on day 0 of AZD1222 vaccination. V gene TRBV29-1 combines with J gene TRBJ2-1; no definite D call. The CDR3 DNA reads as TGCAGCTCCTCCCACAGCTGGTACAATGAGCAGTTCTTC. Translating it yields CSSSHSWYNEQFF.